The following is a T cell receptor beta chain sequence with its context. Its target is not known. Other DNA sequences within the sample encode an identical CDR3. The sample is drawn from a study of cytomegalovirus exposure and HLA in healthy donors. Study outcomes and limitations: Whilst most TCR sequences proved rare, a subset of public TCRs occurred across many donors.

V was clipped by 0 bases and J by 5 bases, with 5 bases between them. The germline gives CDR1 MNHEY, CDR2 SVGAGI. CDR3 length: 13 residues. Clones were sequenced by immunoSEQ multiplex PCR, and TCRdb holds only the in-frame ones, with some missing. The sample yields under 350,000 clones, approximately 86% seen once. J is TRBJ1-5 and V is TRBV6-5; D gene unclear. The sequence derives from a young woman in good health and CMV-seronegative. The source material was PBMCs. CDR3 DNA sequence: TGTGCCAGCAGTTACTCCGGGGATCAGCCCCAGCATTTT. As protein: CASSYSGDQPQHF.